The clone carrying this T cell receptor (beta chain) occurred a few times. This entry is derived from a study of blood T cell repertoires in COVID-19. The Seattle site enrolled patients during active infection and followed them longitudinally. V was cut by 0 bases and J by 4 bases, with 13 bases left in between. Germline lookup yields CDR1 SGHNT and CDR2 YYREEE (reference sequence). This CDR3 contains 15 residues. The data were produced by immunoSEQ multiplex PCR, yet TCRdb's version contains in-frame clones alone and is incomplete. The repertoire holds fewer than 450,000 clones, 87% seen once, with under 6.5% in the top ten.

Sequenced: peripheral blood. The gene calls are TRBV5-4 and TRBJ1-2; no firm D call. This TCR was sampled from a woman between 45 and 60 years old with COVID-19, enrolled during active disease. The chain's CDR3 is CASSLDRFASYGYTF. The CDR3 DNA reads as TGTGCCAGCAGCTTGGACAGATTCGCCTCCTATGGCTACACCTTC.